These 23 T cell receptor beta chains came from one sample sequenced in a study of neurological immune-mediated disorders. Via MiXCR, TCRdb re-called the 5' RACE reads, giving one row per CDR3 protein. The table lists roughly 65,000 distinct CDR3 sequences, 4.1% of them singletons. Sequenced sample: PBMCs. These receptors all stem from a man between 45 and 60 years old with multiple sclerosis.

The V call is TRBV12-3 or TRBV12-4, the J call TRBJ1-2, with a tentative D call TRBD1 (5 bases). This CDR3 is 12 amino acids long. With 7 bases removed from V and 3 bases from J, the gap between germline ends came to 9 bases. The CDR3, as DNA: TGTGCCAGCACCAAACAGGACTATGGCTACACCTTC. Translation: CASTKQDYGYTF.

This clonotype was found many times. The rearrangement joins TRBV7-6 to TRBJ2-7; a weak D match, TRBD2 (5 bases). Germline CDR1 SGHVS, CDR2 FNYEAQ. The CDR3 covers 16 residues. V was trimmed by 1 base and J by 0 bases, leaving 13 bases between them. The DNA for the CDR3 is TGTGCCAGCAGCTTAGTCATCGGAGGCCTCTCCTACGAGCAGTACTTC. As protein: CASSLVIGGLSYEQYF.

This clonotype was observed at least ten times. The CDR3 nucleotides read TGTGCCAGCAGGTTGGAGGGTAGTAGTACTGAAGCTTTCTTT. Translated, it gives CASRLEGSSTEAFF. The chain links TRBV7-3 to TRBJ1-1; D remains unclear. The CDR3 sequence is 14 residues long. Trimming cost V 6 bases and J 5 bases, with 16 bases left between them. CDR1 is SGHTA and CDR2 is FQGTGA in the germline V gene.

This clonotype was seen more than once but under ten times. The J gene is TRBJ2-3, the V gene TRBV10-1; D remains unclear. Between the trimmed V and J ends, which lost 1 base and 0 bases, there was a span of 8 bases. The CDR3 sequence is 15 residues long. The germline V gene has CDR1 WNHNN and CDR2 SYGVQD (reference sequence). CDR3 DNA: TGCGCCAGCAGTGAGTTACAGAGTAGCACAGATACGCAGTATTTT. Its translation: CASSELQSSTDTQYF.

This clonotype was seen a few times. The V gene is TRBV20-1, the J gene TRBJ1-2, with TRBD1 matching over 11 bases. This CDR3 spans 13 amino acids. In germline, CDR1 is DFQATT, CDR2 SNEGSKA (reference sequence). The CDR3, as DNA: TGCATCTCACCGGGACAGGGGGTTGATGGCTACACCTTC. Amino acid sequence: CISPGQGVDGYTF.

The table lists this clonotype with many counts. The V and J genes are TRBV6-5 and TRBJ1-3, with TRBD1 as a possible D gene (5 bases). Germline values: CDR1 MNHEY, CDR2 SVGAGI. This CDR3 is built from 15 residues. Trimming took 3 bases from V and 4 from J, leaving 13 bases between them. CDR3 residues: CASSYILGAGNTIYF. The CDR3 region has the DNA TGTGCCAGCAGTTATATTCTTGGGGCCGGAAACACCATATATTTT.

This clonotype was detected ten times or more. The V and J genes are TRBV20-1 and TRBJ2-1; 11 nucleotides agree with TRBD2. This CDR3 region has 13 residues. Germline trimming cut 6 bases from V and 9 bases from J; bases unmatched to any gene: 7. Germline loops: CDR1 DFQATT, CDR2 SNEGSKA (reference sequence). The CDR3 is CSATGSGGAEQFF. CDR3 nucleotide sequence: TGCAGTGCCACGGGTAGCGGGGGGGCTGAGCAGTTCTTC.

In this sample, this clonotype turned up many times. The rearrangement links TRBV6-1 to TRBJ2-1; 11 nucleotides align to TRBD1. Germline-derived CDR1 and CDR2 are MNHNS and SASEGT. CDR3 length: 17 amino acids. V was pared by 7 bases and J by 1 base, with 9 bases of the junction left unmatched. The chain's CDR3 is CASMLRTGGSSYNEQFF. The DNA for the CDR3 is TGTGCCAGCATGCTCAGGACAGGGGGCTCGTCCTACAATGAGCAGTTCTTC.

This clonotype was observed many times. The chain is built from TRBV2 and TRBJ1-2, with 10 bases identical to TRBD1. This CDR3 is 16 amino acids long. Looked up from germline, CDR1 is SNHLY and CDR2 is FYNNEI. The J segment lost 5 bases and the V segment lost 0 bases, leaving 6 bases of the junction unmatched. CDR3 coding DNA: TGTGCCAGCAGTGAAGCTCCCCGGACAGGGGGATATGGCTACACCTTC. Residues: CASSEAPRTGGYGYTF.

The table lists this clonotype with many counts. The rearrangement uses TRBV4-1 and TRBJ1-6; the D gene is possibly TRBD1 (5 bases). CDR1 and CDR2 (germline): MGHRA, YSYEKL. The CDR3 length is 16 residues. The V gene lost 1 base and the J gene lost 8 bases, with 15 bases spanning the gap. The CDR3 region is CASSQGGGRFDSPLHF. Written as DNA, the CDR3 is TGCGCCAGCAGCCAAGGGGGGGGTAGGTTTGATTCACCCCTCCACTTT.

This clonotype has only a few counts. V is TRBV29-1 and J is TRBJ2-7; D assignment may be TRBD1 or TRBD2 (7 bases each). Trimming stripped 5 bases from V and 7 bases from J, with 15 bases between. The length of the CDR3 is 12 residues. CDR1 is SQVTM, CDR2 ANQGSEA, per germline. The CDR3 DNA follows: TGCAGCGTTCCAGGGGGAGGGGTTGAGCAGTACTTC. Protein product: CSVPGGGVEQYF.

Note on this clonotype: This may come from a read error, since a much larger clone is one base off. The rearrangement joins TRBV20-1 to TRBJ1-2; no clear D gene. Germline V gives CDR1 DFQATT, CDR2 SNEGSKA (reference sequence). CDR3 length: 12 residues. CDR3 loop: CSAINDNYGYPF. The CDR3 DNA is TGCAGTGCTATTAATGACAACTATGGCTACCCCTTC.

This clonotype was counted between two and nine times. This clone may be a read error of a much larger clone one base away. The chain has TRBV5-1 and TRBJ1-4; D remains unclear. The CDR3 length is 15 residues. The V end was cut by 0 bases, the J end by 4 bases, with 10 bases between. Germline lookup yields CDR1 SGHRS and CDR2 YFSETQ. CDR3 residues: CASSLDGKGNEKLFF. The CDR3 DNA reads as TGCGCCAGCAGCTTGGACGGAAAGGGTAATGAAAAACTGTTTTTT.

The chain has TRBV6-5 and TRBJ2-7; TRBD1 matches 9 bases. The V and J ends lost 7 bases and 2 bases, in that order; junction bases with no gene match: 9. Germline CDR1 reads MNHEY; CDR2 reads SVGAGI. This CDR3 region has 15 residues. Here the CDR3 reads CASMSRDRVPYEQYF. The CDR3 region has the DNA TGTGCCAGCATGTCCCGGGACAGGGTTCCCTACGAGCAGTACTTC.

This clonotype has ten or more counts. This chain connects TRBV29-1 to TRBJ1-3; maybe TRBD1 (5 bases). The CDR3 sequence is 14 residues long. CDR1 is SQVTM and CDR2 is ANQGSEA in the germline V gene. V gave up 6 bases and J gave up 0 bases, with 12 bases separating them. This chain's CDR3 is CSVSGRLSGNTIYF. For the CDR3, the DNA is TGCAGCGTATCGGGACGCCTCTCTGGAAACACCATATATTTT. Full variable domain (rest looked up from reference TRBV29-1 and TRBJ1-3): SAVISQKPSRDICQRGTSLTIQCQVDSQVTMMFWYRQQPGQSLTLIATANQGSEATYESGFVIDKFPISRPNLTFSTLTVSNMSPEDSSIYLCSVSGRLSGNTIYFGEGSWLTVV.

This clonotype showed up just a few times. CDR3 amino acids: CAISGPGQGASEQYF. As DNA, the CDR3 is TGTGCCATCAGTGGGCCGGGACAGGGTGCGTCCGAGCAGTACTTC. The J gene is TRBJ2-7, the V gene TRBV10-3, with TRBD1 matching over 9 bases. V shed 4 bases and J 6 bases; nucleotides not matched to a gene: 10. The CDR3 is made up of 15 amino acids. Per the germline V gene, CDR1 is ENHRY and CDR2 is SYGVKD.

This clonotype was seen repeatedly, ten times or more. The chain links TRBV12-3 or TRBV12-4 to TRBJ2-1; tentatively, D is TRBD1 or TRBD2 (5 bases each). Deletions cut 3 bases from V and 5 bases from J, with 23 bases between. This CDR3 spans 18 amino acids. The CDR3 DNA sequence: TGTGCCAGCAGTTTGATGGCGTTCGTCCGGGGCGGAGACAATGAGCAGTTCTTC. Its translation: CASSLMAFVRGGDNEQFF.

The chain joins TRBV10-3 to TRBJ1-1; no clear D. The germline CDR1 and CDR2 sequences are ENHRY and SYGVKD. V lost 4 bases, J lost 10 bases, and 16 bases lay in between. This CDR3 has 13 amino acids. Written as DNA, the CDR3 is TGTGCCATCAGTGGGGAGCACGGGGAAGGAGCTTTCTTT. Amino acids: CAISGEHGEGAFF.

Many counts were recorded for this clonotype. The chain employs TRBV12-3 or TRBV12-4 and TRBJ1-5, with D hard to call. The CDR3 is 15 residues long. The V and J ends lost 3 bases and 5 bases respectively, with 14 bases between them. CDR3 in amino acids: CASSFGSLRDQPQHF. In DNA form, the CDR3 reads TGTGCCAGCAGTTTCGGCAGCCTGAGGGATCAGCCCCAGCATTTT.

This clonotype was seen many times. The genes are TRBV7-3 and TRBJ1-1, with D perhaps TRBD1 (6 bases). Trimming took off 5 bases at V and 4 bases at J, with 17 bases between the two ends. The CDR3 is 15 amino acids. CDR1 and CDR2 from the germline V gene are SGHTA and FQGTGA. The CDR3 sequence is CASSLSQGRSTEAFF. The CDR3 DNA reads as TGTGCCAGCAGCCTGTCACAGGGCAGGAGCACTGAAGCTTTCTTT.

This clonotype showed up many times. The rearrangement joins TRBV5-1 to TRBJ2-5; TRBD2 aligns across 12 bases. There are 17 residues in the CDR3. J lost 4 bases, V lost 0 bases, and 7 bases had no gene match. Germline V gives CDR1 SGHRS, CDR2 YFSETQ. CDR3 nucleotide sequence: TGCGCCAGCAGCTTGGCTTCGACTAGCGGGGGCGGAGAGACCCAGTACTTC. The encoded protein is CASSLASTSGGGETQYF.

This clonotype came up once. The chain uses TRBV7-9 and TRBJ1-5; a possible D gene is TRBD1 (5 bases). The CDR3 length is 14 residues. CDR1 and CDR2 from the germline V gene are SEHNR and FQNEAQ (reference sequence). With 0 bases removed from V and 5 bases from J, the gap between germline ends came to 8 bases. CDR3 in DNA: TGTGCCAGCAGCTTAGCGGGGGGAGATCAGCCCCAGCATTTT. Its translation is CASSLAGGDQPQHF.

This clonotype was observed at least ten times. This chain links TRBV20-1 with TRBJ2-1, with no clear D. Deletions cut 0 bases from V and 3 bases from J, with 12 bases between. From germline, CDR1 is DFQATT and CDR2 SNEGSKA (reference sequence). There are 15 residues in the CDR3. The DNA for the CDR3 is TGCAGTGCTAGAGATATGGGAATAGACTACAATGAGCAGTTCTTC. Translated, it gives CSARDMGIDYNEQFF.